This T cell receptor beta chain came from a study of naive and memory T cell subsets. Overall study results and limits: In CD4 and CD8 cells, diversity dropped from naive through EMRA. Over 90% of naive TCR sequences appeared only once after error correction, unlike memory subsets. Findings for naive and memory subsets could not be checked against ground truth. Possibly reflecting memory cells re-expressing CD45RA, a few larger clonotypes occurred in naive repertoires, especially CD8.

Cells stained for CD3, CD4, CD8, CD45RA, CD27 and viability were sorted into four CD45RA/CD27 subsets. The beta constant-region primer was an equimolar mix of two oligonucleotides covering TRBC1 and TRBC2. The ligated cDNA underwent four PCR rounds using SP2 and nested alpha and beta constant-region primers. TCRdb re-called the UMI-ligation and nested PCR reads with MiXCR, one entry per CDR3 protein. The repertoire includes more than 120,000 distinct CDR3 sequences, approximately 20% of them detected once, and 0.6% to 0.7% sits in the top ten. The ends were cut back, 7 bases at V and 8 bases at J, with 11 bases in the middle. The CDR3 runs 12 residues. This clonotype was detected ten times or more. Its antigen is unknown.

The TCR comes from a human donor in good health. The sequenced sample was naive CD8+ T cells from blood. The gene calls are TRBV12-3 or TRBV12-4 and TRBJ1-4; possibly TRBD1 for D (6 bases). This CDR3 reads CASTRGAEKLFF. Written as DNA, the CDR3 is TGTGCCAGCACCCGGGGGGCCGAAAAACTGTTTTTT.